The sequence of this T cell receptor beta chain was determined in a study of vaccination effects on CD4 cells after COVID-19. Study summary: CD4+ T cells specific for antigen were expanded with viral peptide pools by the ViraFEST assay before sequencing.

Assay: immunoSEQ multiplex PCR; the TCRdb copy retains only in-frame clones and omits some. There are tens of thousands of clones in the sample; roughly 74% occur only once, and about 3% lies in the top ten. The study, taken as a whole, reports: After vaccination, at late timepoints, clones induced by infection and by vaccine contracted markedly.

This clone has a handful of counts. As yet, its antigen is unknown. Once cultured for approximately 10 days, the cells underwent separation to obtain CD4+ T cells. Nucleocapsid antibodies stayed negative before and after vaccination, showing no earlier SARS-CoV-2 infection. V dropped 5 bases and J dropped 6 bases, with 12 bases sitting between them. Looked up from germline, CDR1 is SEHNR and CDR2 is FQNEAQ (reference sequence). The CDR3 is 13 amino acids. The chain couples TRBV7-9 to TRBJ2-3; a possible D gene is TRBD2 (5 bases). Specimen: CD4+ T cells from PBMCs cultured without peptide, collected before COVID-19 vaccination. This receptor was obtained from a human donor who received a COVID-19 vaccine. CDR3 nucleotide sequence: TGTGCCAGCAGCACCCGAGGGCCGGATACGCAGTATTTT. It encodes CASSTRGPDTQYF.